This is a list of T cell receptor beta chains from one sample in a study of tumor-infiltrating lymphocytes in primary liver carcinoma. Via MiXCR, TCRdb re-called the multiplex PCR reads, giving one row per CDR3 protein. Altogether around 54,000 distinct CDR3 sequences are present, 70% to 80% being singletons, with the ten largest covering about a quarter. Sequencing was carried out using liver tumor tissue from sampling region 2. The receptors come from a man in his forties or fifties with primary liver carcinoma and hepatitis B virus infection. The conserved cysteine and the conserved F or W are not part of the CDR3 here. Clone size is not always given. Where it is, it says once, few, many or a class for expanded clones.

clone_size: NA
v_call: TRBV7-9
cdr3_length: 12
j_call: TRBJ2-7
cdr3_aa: ASFTGGAIYEQY

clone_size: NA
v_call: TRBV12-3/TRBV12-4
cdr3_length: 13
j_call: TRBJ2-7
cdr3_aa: AGTEPGLAFYEQY

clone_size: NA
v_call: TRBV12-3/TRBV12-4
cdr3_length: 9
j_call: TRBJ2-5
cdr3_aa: DSSSGSSAF

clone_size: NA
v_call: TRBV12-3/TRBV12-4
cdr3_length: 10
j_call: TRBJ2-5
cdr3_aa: ASSFEGEVQY

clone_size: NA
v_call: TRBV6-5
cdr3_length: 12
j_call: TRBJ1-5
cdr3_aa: ASRNMESNQPQH

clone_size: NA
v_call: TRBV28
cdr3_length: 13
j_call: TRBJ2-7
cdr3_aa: ASSPIGGVESWQY

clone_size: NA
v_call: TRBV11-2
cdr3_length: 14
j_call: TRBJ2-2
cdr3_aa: ASSPRASDISGELF

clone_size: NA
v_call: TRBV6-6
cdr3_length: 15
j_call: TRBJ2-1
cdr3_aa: ASSYGGARALMNEQF

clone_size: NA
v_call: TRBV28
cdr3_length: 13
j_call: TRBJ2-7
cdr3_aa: VSSLRGCWRDEQY

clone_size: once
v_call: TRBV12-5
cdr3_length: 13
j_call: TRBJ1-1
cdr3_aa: VSGSTGHQNTEAF

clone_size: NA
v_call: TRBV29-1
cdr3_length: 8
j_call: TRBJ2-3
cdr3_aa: SVVQNTQY

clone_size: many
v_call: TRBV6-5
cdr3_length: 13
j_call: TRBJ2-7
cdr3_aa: ASSYWRDGNYEQY

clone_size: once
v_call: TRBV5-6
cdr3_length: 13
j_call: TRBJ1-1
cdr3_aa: ASNGGDGMNTEAF

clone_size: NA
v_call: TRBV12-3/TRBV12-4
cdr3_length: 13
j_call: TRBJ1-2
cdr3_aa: ASSYWNRPNYGYT

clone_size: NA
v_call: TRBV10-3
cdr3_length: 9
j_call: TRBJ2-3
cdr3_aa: VISYQDRQY

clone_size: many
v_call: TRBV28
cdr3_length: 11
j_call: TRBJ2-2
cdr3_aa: ASSPDPTGELF

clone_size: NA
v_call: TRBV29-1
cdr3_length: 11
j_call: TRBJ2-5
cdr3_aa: SVDSTIQETQY

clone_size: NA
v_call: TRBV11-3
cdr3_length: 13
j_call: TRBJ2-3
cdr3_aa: ASSSGGGASDTQY

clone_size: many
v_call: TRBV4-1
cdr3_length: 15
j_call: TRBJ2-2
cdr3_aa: ASSQGPVTSKVRELF

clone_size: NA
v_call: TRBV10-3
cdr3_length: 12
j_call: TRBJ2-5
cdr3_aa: AISLGQYQETQN

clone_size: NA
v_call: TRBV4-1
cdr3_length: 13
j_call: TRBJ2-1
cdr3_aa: ASSQEGSTGCEQF

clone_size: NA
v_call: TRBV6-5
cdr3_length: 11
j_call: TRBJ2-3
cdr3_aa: VSSKTRADTQY

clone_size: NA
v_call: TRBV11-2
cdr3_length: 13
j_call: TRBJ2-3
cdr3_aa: ASSLTIGFEDMQY

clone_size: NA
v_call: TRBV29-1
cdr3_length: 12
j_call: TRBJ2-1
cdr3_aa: SGLPGHGVVEQF

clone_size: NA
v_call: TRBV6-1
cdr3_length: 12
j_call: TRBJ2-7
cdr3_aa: AGTYSGATYGQY

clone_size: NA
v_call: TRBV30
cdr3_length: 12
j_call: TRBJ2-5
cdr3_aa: AWAVGNLWETQY

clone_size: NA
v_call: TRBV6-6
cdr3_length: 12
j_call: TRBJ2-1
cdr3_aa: ARVNLYSDNEQF

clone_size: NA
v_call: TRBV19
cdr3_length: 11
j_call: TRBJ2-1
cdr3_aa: TSSMRTSNRQF

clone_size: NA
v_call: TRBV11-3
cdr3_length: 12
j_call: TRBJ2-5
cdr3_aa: AGSPGTARGTQY

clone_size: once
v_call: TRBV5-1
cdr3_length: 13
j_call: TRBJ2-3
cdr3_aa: TSSHDRGRADTQY

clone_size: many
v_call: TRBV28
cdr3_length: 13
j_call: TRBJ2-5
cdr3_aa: ASSYGGLALATQY

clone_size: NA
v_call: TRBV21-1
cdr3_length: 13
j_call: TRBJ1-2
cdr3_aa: ASSKVYGFEGGYT